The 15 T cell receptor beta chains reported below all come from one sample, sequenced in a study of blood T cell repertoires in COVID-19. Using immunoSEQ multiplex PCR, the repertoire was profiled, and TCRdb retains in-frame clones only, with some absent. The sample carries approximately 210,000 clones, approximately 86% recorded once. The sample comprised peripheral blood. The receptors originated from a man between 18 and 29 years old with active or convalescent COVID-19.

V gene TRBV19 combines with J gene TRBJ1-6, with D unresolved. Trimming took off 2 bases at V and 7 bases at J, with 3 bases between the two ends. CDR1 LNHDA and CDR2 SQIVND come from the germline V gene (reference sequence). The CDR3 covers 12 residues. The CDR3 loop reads CASSIQNSPLHF. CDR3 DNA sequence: TGTGCCAGTAGTATACAGAATTCACCCCTCCACTTT.

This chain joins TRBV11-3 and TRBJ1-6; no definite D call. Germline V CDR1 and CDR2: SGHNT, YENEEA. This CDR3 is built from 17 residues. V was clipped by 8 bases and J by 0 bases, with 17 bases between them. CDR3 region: CASSRRDRSSYNSPLHF. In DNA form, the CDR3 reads TGTGCCAGCTCAAGGCGAGATCGGAGCTCCTATAATTCACCCCTCCACTTT.

The CDR3 region has the DNA TGTGCCAGCAGCTTAGGACAGATTACTGAAGCTTTCTTT. It translates to CASSLGQITEAFF. The chain joins TRBV11-2 to TRBJ1-1; maybe TRBD1 (5 bases). This CDR3 is 13 amino acids long. The V gene lost 1 base and the J gene lost 5 bases, with 8 bases spanning the gap. Germline V gene sequence: CDR1 SGHAT, CDR2 FQNNGV.

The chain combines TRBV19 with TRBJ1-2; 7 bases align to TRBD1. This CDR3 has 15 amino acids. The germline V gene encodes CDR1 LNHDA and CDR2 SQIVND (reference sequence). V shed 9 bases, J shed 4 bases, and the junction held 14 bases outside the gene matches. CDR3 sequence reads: CASHPRGQKIYGYTF. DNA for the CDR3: TGTGCCAGCCACCCCAGGGGACAGAAAATCTATGGCTACACCTTC.

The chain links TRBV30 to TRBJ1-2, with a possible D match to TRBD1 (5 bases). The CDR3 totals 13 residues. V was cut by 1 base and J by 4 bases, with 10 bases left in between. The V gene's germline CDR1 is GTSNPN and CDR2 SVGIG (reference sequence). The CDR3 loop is CAWSEGGVYGYTF. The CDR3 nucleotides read TGTGCCTGGAGTGAAGGAGGGGTCTATGGCTACACCTTC.

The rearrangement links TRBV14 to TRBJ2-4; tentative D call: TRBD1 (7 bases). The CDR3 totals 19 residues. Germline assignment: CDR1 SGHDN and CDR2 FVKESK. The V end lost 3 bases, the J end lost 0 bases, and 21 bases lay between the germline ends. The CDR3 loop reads CASSQAGLARGLAKNIQYF. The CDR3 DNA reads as TGTGCCAGCAGCCAGGCGGGACTCGCGAGGGGGCTAGCCAAAAACATTCAGTACTTC.

The CDR3: CASRVGQGGPDTQYF. The CDR3 DNA is TGTGCCAGCCGCGTCGGGCAAGGAGGTCCAGATACGCAGTATTTT. The chain has TRBV28 and TRBJ2-3, with D possibly matching TRBD2 (5 bases). In germline, CDR1 is MDHEN, CDR2 SYDVKM. The V end lost 8 bases, the J end lost 4 bases, and 19 bases lay between the germline ends. This CDR3 comprises 15 residues.

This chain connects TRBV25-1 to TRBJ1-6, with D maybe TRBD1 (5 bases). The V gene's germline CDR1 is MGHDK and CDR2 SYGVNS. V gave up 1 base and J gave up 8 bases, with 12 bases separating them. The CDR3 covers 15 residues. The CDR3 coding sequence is TGTGCCAGCAGTGAATCGCAGGGTTGGGATTCACCCCTCCACTTT. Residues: CASSESQGWDSPLHF.

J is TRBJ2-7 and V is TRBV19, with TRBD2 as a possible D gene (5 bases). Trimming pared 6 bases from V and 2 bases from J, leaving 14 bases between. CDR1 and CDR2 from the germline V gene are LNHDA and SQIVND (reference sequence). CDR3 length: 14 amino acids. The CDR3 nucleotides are TGTGCCAGTAGCCGGGGATCCGATACCTACGAGCAGTACTTC. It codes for CASSRGSDTYEQYF.

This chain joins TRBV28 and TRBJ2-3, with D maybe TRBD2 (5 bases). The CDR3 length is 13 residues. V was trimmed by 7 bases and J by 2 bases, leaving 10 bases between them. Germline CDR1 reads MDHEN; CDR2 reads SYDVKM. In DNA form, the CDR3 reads TGTGCCAGCATTGAGGGCAACACAGATACGCAGTATTTT. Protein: CASIEGNTDTQYF.

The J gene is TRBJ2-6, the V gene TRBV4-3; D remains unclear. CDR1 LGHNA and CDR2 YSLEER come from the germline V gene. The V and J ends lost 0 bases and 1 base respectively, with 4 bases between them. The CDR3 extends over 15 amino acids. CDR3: CASSQDQSGANVLTF. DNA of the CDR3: TGCGCCAGCAGCCAAGACCAATCTGGGGCCAACGTCCTGACTTTC.

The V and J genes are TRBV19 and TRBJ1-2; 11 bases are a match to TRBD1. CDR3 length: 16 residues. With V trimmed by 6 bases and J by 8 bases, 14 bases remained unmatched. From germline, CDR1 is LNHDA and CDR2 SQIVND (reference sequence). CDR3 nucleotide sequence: TGTGCCAGTAGCCGCGGACAGGGGGCGAATCTGGGAGGCTACACCTTC. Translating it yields CASSRGQGANLGGYTF.

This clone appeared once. In DNA form, the CDR3 reads TGCGCCAGCAGCTCTACTGCTGATCAGCCCCAGCATTTT. It is translated as CASSSTADQPQHF. The gene calls are TRBV5-1 and TRBJ1-5, with D hard to call. Germline loops: CDR1 SGHRS, CDR2 YFSETQ. The V gene lost 3 bases and the J gene lost 5 bases, with 9 bases spanning the gap. The CDR3 length is 13 residues. Full variable domain (rest looked up from reference TRBV5-1 and TRBJ1-5): KAGVTQTPRYLIKTRGQQVTLSCSPISGHRSVSWYQQTPGQGLQFLFEYFSETQRNKGNFPGRFSGRQFSNSRSEMNVSTLELGDSALYLCASSSTADQPQHFGDGTRLSIL.

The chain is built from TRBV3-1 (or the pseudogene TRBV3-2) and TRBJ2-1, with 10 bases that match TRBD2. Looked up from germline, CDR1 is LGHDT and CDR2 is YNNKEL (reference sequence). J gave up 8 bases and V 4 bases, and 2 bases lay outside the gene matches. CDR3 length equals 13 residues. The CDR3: CASSPGLADEQFF. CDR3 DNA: TGTGCCAGCAGCCCCGGACTAGCGGATGAGCAGTTCTTC.

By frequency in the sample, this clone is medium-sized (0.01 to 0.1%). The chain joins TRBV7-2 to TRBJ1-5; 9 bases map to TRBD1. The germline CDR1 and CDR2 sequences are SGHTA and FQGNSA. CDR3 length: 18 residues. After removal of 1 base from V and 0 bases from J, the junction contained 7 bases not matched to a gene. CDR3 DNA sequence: TGTGCCAGCAGCTTAGTCCCCACAGGGGGCGTTAGCAATCAGCCCCAGCATTTT. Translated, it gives CASSLVPTGGVSNQPQHF.